One sample yielded the 11 T cell receptor beta chains listed below, sequenced in a study of blood T cell repertoires in COVID-19. Only in-frame clones appear in the TCRdb table, and some are missing; sequencing was by immunoSEQ multiplex PCR. This sample has 280,000 or so clones, with around 89% found just once. Material: peripheral blood. Every receptor here comes from a woman aged 55 to 70 with acute or convalescent COVID-19.

In this sample, this clone turned up once. V gene TRBV7-2 combines with J gene TRBJ1-5; 7 nucleotides align to TRBD1. The V gene end was trimmed by 4 bases and the J gene end by 5 bases; junction bases not matched to a gene: 8. The CDR3 covers 15 residues. Germline loops: CDR1 SGHTA, CDR2 FQGNSA. The CDR3 region is CASSSQTGRDQPQHF. The CDR3 DNA reads as TGTGCCAGCAGCTCCCAGACAGGGCGGGATCAGCCCCAGCATTTT. Filled out from reference TRBV7-2 and TRBJ1-5, the complete variable domain reads GAGVSQSPSNKVTEKGKDVELRCDPISGHTALYWYRQSLGQGLEFLIYFQGNSAPDKSGLPSDRFSAERTGGSVSTLTIQRTQQEDSAVYLCASSSQTGRDQPQHFGDGTRLSIL.

CDR3 loop: CASTQAGASGTQYF. CDR3 DNA: TGTGCCAGCACTCAAGCGGGGGCCAGTGGGACCCAGTACTTC. The chain carries TRBV28 and TRBJ2-5, with 8 bases fitting TRBD2. The germline V gene encodes CDR1 MDHEN and CDR2 SYDVKM. The CDR3 length is 14 residues. Trimming at V came to 7 bases and at J to 7 bases, leaving 11 bases not matched to a gene.

In this sample, this clone turned up a few times. The rearrangement joins TRBV2 to TRBJ1-6; D might be TRBD1 (5 bases). Germline V gene lookup returns CDR1 SNHLY and CDR2 FYNNEI. With 7 bases removed from V and 8 bases from J, the gap between germline ends came to 12 bases. The CDR3 length is 13 residues. The CDR3 loop reads CASNDREHSPLHF. The CDR3 coding sequence is TGTGCCAGCAACGACAGAGAGCATTCACCCCTCCACTTT.

J is TRBJ2-1 and V is TRBV28; no clear D. The CDR3 spans 14 residues. Germline V gives CDR1 MDHEN, CDR2 SYDVKM. The germline V and J ends were trimmed by 4 bases and 0 bases, with 7 bases remaining between them. The CDR3 nucleotides read TGTGCCAGCAGTTCCCGTGTCTCCTACAATGAGCAGTTCTTC. Its translation: CASSSRVSYNEQFF.

In this sample, this clone turned up once. V gene TRBV19 combines with J gene TRBJ1-1; D is ambiguous. From germline, CDR1 is LNHDA and CDR2 SQIVND (reference sequence). The CDR3 extends over 14 amino acids. V was clipped by 6 bases and J by 0 bases, with 11 bases between them. Here the CDR3 reads CASRGRHMNTEAFF. In DNA, the CDR3 is TGTGCCAGTAGGGGCAGACACATGAACACTGAAGCTTTCTTT.

This chain's CDR3 is CASKEGQLGKNIQYF. The CDR3 coding sequence is TGCGCCAGCAAGGAGGGGCAGCTGGGCAAAAACATTCAGTACTTC. V is TRBV5-1 and J is TRBJ2-4; TRBD2 might be the D (6 bases). Germline CDR1 SGHRS, CDR2 YFSETQ. Deletions cut 6 bases from V and 3 bases from J, with 16 bases between. The CDR3 is 15 residues long.

The sample holds a few counts of this clone. This chain joins TRBV6-2 or TRBV6-3 and TRBJ1-2, with a weak D call TRBD1 (6 bases). Germline values: CDR1 MNHEY, CDR2 SVGEGT. Trimming removed 6 bases from V and 4 bases from J, with 15 bases in between. The CDR3 totals 14 residues. CDR3 nucleotide sequence: TGTGCCAGCAGCGGCCGGGGGGCCCTCTATGGCTACACCTTC. It specifies CASSGRGALYGYTF.

The chain couples TRBV7-9 to TRBJ2-7; D unclear. Per the germline V gene, CDR1 is SEHNR and CDR2 is FQNEAQ (reference sequence). V was clipped by 5 bases and J by 5 bases, with 7 bases between them. The CDR3 sequence is 11 residues long. As DNA, the CDR3 is TGTGCCAGCAGCGAGAGGCACGAGCAGTACTTC. Protein sequence: CASSERHEQYF. The variable domain in full, completed from reference TRBV7-9 and TRBJ2-7, reads DTGVSQNPRHKITKRGQNVTFRCDPISEHNRLYWYRQTLGQGPEFLTYFQNEAQLEKSRLLSDRFSAERPKGSFSTLEIQRTEQGDSAMYLCASSERHEQYFGPGTRLTVT.

The V gene is TRBV7-3, the J gene TRBJ2-3; 12 bases match TRBD2. Germline CDR1 SGHTA, CDR2 FQGTGA. V trimming: 5 bases; J trimming: 0 bases; junction bases outside the gene matches: 15. The CDR3 is made up of 20 amino acids. The CDR3 DNA sequence: TGTGCCAGCAGCCCCGGCGGCCTAGCGGGAGGGCCTTCTAGCACAGATACGCAGTATTTT. Its translation is CASSPGGLAGGPSSTDTQYF.

CDR3 sequence reads: CASGNPREGGEQYF. The CDR3, as DNA: TGTGCCAGCGGGAACCCGCGGGAGGGAGGCGAGCAGTACTTC. This rearrangement joins TRBV28 to TRBJ2-7, with 9 positions matching TRBD2. The CDR3 is made up of 14 amino acids. Trimming cost V 8 bases and J 6 bases; bases outside gene matches: 11. Germline V gives CDR1 MDHEN, CDR2 SYDVKM.

The V and J genes are TRBV9 and TRBJ1-5, with D possibly TRBD1 on 6 matching bases. The CDR3 extends over 13 amino acids. Trimming took off 1 base at V and 9 bases at J, with 11 bases between the two ends. Germline V CDR1 and CDR2: SGDLS, YYNGEE. The CDR3 region is CASSVNRGGPQHF. In nucleotides, the CDR3 is TGTGCCAGCAGCGTAAATAGGGGGGGGCCCCAGCATTTT.